These 4 T cell receptor beta chains share one sample of origin, sequenced in a study of cytomegalovirus exposure and HLA in healthy donors. Amplification used 60 Vbeta primers and 13 Jbeta primers. Repertoires were generated with immunoSEQ multiplex PCR, while TCRdb's copy carries only in-frame clones and drops some. The table records 100,000 or so clones, roughly three quarters of them present only once. Sequenced sample: PBMCs. These receptors all stem from a female donor in good health and CMV-seropositive.

This clone has more than one count but fewer than ten. The V call is TRBV7-2, the J call TRBJ1-6; the match to TRBD1 covers 9 bases. This CDR3 has 16 residues. The germline CDR1 and CDR2 sequences are SGHTA and FQGNSA. The V gene end was trimmed by 5 bases and the J gene end by 8 bases; junction bases not matched to a gene: 10. The CDR3 sequence: CASSLRGQGEDSPLHF. The CDR3 DNA is TGTGCCAGCAGCCTGAGGGGACAGGGAGAGGATTCACCCCTCCACTTT.

The chain has TRBV7-8 and TRBJ2-3; D gene uncertain. V gave up 3 bases and J gave up 2 bases, with 9 bases separating them. This CDR3 region has 14 residues. The germline V gene has CDR1 SGHVS and CDR2 FQNEAQ. This CDR3 is CASSLRRATDTQYF. The CDR3 DNA reads as TGTGCCAGCAGCTTGAGGAGAGCCACAGATACGCAGTATTTT.

V usage is TRBV5-1 and J usage is TRBJ1-2; the D gene is possibly TRBD1 (6 bases). Trimming removed 4 bases from V and 4 bases from J, with 14 bases in between. From germline, CDR1 is SGHRS and CDR2 YFSETQ. This CDR3 spans 14 amino acids. The CDR3 nucleotides are TGCGCCAGCAGCCGGGACATGCTTGGCTATGGCTACACCTTC. Its translation is CASSRDMLGYGYTF.

Concerning this clone: One junction end does not reproduce the germline sequence, and a read error may be involved. The rearrangement links TRBV7-9 to TRBJ2-1; 12 nucleotides align to TRBD2. The CDR3 is made up of 16 amino acids. Germline values: CDR1 SEHNR, CDR2 FQNEAQ (reference sequence). This CDR3 is CSSSSPTSGSRNEQFF. The CDR3 DNA reads as TGTTCCAGCAGCTCTCCGACTAGCGGGAGTAGAAATGAGCAGTTCTTC.